A single sample is the source of the 23 T cell receptor beta chains below, sequenced in a study of blood T cell repertoires in COVID-19. Generated by immunoSEQ multiplex PCR, the TCRdb table keeps only in-frame clones and is missing some. The table includes around 190,000 clones, roughly 86% detected once. The sequencing input was PBMCs or T cells enriched from blood (not recorded which). These receptors were obtained from a woman aged 40-49 years in a cohort exposed to, infected with or recovered from COVID-19 (not recorded which).

The CDR3 loop reads CASSLAGLMNTEAFF. CDR3 DNA sequence: TGTGCCAGCAGCTTAGCAGGACTCATGAACACTGAAGCTTTCTTT. V is TRBV7-2 and J is TRBJ1-1; D gene ambiguous. V dropped 0 bases and J dropped 0 bases, with 8 bases sitting between them. The CDR3 length is 15 residues. Germline lookup yields CDR1 SGHTA and CDR2 FQGNSA. Together with reference TRBV7-2 and TRBJ1-1, the CDR3 gives the full variable domain: GAGVSQSPSNKVTEKGKDVELRCDPISGHTALYWYRQSLGQGLEFLIYFQGNSAPDKSGLPSDRFSAERTGGSVSTLTIQRTQQEDSAVYLCASSLAGLMNTEAFFGQGTRLTVV.

The J gene is TRBJ2-1, the V gene TRBV19, with a tentative D call TRBD2 (6 bases). This CDR3 spans 15 amino acids. V gave up 2 bases and J gave up 3 bases, with 11 bases separating them. Germline V gives CDR1 LNHDA, CDR2 SQIVND (reference sequence). The CDR3, as DNA: TGTGCCAGTAGTATATGGGGACTCGTCTACAATGAGCAGTTCTTC. Protein: CASSIWGLVYNEQFF.

This clone was picked up a small number of times. This chain joins TRBV6-5 and TRBJ1-5; maybe TRBD1 (5 bases). Germline assignment: CDR1 MNHEY and CDR2 SVGAGI. This CDR3 comprises 13 residues. V was cut by 4 bases and J by 6 bases, with 10 bases left in between. The CDR3 sequence: CASSSSGLQPQHF. In DNA form, the CDR3 reads TGTGCCAGCAGTTCTTCAGGGCTTCAGCCCCAGCATTTT.

The genes are TRBV19 and TRBJ2-1; 9 positions agree with TRBD2. After removal of 7 bases from V and 1 base from J, the junction contained 8 bases not matched to a gene. The CDR3 consists of 16 residues. Per the germline V gene, CDR1 is LNHDA and CDR2 is SQIVND (reference sequence). In nucleotides, the CDR3 is TGTGCCAGTAACCCCTATAGCGGGAGATCCTACAATGAGCAGTTCTTC. This sequence encodes CASNPYSGRSYNEQFF.

The V and J genes are TRBV5-1 and TRBJ2-2; 8 nucleotides match TRBD1. V lost 4 bases to trimming and J lost 5 bases; unmatched junction nucleotides: 7. Per the germline V gene, CDR1 is SGHRS and CDR2 is YFSETQ. There are 15 residues in the CDR3. The CDR3, as DNA: TGCGCCAGCAGCGTTGGACAGGGCCGGACCGGGGAGCTGTTTTTT. Amino acids: CASSVGQGRTGELFF.

V is TRBV29-1 and J is TRBJ2-1; 11 bases map to TRBD2. Germline CDR1 is SQVTM and CDR2 is ANQGSEA. This CDR3 has 13 amino acids. With V trimmed by 6 bases and J by 9 bases, 7 bases remained unmatched. DNA of the CDR3: TGCAGCGTGCCCCGGACTAGCGGGTCTGAGCAGTTCTTC. It codes for CSVPRTSGSEQFF.

CDR3: CATGAYNEQFF. In DNA form, the CDR3 reads TGTGCCACGGGAGCCTACAATGAGCAGTTCTTC. The chain joins TRBV24-1 to TRBJ2-1; D possibly corresponds to TRBD2 (5 bases). The germline V and J ends were trimmed by 10 bases and 2 bases, with 5 bases remaining between them. This CDR3 contains 11 residues. CDR1 and CDR2 from the germline V gene are KGHDR and SFDVKD.

CDR3 in amino acids: CASSGGEDQETQYF. The CDR3 DNA reads TGCGCCAGCAGTGGCGGTGAGGACCAAGAGACCCAGTACTTC. V usage is TRBV10-1 and J usage is TRBJ2-5; D is ambiguous. Germline CDR1 is WNHNN and CDR2 is SYGVQD (reference sequence). The CDR3 runs to 14 residues. Trimming took 4 bases from V and 0 from J, leaving 9 bases between them.

V usage is TRBV2 and J usage is TRBJ2-7, with TRBD1 as a possible D gene (7 bases). The CDR3 is 14 amino acids. The V end lost 9 bases, the J end lost 4 bases, and 19 bases lay between the germline ends. CDR1 is SNHLY, CDR2 FYNNEI, per germline. The CDR3 DNA follows: TGTGCCAGTACCTACAGGGGAGGCTATTACGAGCAGTACTTC. This gives the protein CASTYRGGYYEQYF.

There are a few counts of this clone. V gene TRBV10-2 combines with J gene TRBJ2-7, with 7 bases fitting TRBD1. The junction had 5 bases not matched to a gene; V was cut back by 9 bases and J by 3 bases. This CDR3 comprises 12 residues. CDR1 and CDR2 (germline): WSHSY, SAAADI. The DNA of the CDR3 is TGCGCCAGTCGACAGGGATTCTACGAGCAGTACTTC. It yields the protein CASRQGFYEQYF.

This clone was counted between two and nine times. The chain employs TRBV2 and TRBJ2-1; D is unclear. Trimming pared 5 bases from V and 5 bases from J, leaving 10 bases between. The CDR3 runs 13 residues. The germline CDR1 and CDR2 sequences are SNHLY and FYNNEI. The CDR3 DNA reads as TGTGCCAGCAGTTCCAGGATAAACAATGAGCAGTTCTTC. It specifies CASSSRINNEQFF.

The sample holds one count of this clone. This chain connects TRBV9 to TRBJ2-3; perhaps TRBD2 as D (5 bases). Per germline, CDR1 SGDLS and CDR2 YYNGEE. V lost 2 bases to trimming and J lost 5 bases, with 12 bases between them. This CDR3 is 14 amino acids long. The CDR3 spells CASSVVAAEDTQYF. CDR3 nucleotide sequence: TGTGCCAGCAGCGTCGTAGCAGCGGAAGATACGCAGTATTTT.

The chain recombines TRBV6-5 with TRBJ2-1, with 7 bases lining up with TRBD1. The V and J ends lost 3 bases and 9 bases, in that order; junction bases with no gene match: 8. Germline V CDR1 and CDR2: MNHEY, SVGAGI. The CDR3 runs 14 residues. The CDR3 sequence is CASSYPTGEGEQFF. As DNA, the CDR3 is TGTGCCAGCAGTTATCCTACAGGGGAAGGTGAGCAGTTCTTC.

The chain recombines TRBV7-2 with TRBJ2-1; 8 bases fit TRBD2. The CDR3 covers 17 residues. Germline-derived CDR1 and CDR2 are SGHTA and FQGNSA. The V and J ends lost 4 bases and 8 bases, in that order; junction bases with no gene match: 16. The CDR3 coding sequence is TGTGCCAGCAGCTCCCGGGGGAACGGGAGGGCCTTTTATGAGCAGTTCTTC. Amino acids: CASSSRGNGRAFYEQFF.

To note about this clone: The junction and the germline gene differ at one end; a read error may be behind it. This chain uses TRBV9 with TRBJ1-1, with a tentative D call TRBD1 (5 bases). Germline CDR1 is SGDLS and CDR2 is YYNGEE. This CDR3 contains 16 residues. The CDR3 sequence: CATSVGPGGEVGIAFF. The DNA for the CDR3 is TGCGCCACCAGCGTAGGCCCGGGGGGGGAAGTAGGGATAGCTTTCTTT.

The J gene is TRBJ1-2, the V gene TRBV5-1; D gene unclear. Germline CDR1 and CDR2: SGHRS and YFSETQ. The CDR3 covers 15 residues. V gave up 0 bases and J gave up 0 bases, with 9 bases separating them. Written as DNA, the CDR3 is TGCGCCAGCAGCTTGGGGGCAGGATCTAACTATGGCTACACCTTC. Translating it yields CASSLGAGSNYGYTF.

This chain uses TRBV28 with TRBJ1-5, with TRBD1 matching 7 bases. Germline lookup yields CDR1 MDHEN and CDR2 SYDVKM. V lost 6 bases to trimming and J lost 1 base; unmatched junction nucleotides: 3. The CDR3 consists of 14 residues. The DNA of the CDR3 is TGTGCCAGCAGGCCGACAGGGAGCAATCAGCCCCAGCATTTT. Its protein is CASRPTGSNQPQHF.

The rearrangement joins TRBV4-1 to TRBJ2-1; 7 nucleotides match TRBD2. The CDR3 runs to 15 residues. The germline gives CDR1 MGHRA, CDR2 YSYEKL. Losses at the gene ends were 1 base for V and 2 bases for J; bases not matched to a gene: 2. The CDR3 loop reads CASSQVGGAYNEQFF. DNA of the CDR3: TGCGCCAGCAGCCAAGTGGGGGGGGCCTACAATGAGCAGTTCTTC.

Of note for this clone: The same CDR3 is also encoded by other DNA sequences in this sample. This sequence joins TRBV5-4 and TRBJ1-1; no clear D. V lost 4 bases and J 2 bases, leaving 3 bases between the germline ends. Per the germline V gene, CDR1 is SGHNT and CDR2 is YYREEE (reference sequence). The CDR3 extends over 11 amino acids. Here the CDR3 reads CASSLNTEAFF. The CDR3 DNA reads as TGTGCCAGCAGCCTCAACACTGAAGCTTTCTTT.

This sequence joins TRBV6-5 and TRBJ1-2, with TRBD1 matching over 8 bases. The CDR3 length is 14 residues. Germline CDR1 is MNHEY and CDR2 is SVGAGI. V shed 3 bases, J shed 4 bases, and the junction held 4 bases outside the gene matches. In DNA form, the CDR3 reads TGTGCCAGCAGTTATTCGACAGGGGCCTATGGCTACACCTTC. This gives the protein CASSYSTGAYGYTF.

The chain has TRBV4-1 and TRBJ2-2, with D uncertain. The CDR3 consists of 14 residues. Trimming removed 0 bases from V and 4 bases from J, with 6 bases in between. CDR1 and CDR2 from the germline V gene are MGHRA and YSYEKL. The CDR3 reads CASSQDARTGELFF. CDR3 coding DNA: TGCGCCAGCAGCCAAGATGCGCGCACCGGGGAGCTGTTTTTT.

The chain combines TRBV5-1 with TRBJ2-5; TRBD2 matches 8 bases. The trim removed 0 bases at V and 1 base at J, leaving 5 bases unmatched. There are 16 residues in the CDR3. Germline CDR1 reads SGHRS; CDR2 reads YFSETQ. Here the CDR3 DNA reads TGCGCCAGCAGCTTGGTATGGCGGGAGGCCCAAGAGACCCAGTACTTC. This gives the protein CASSLVWREAQETQYF.

The chain employs TRBV28 and TRBJ1-5; no clear D. This CDR3 has 12 amino acids. CDR1 and CDR2 from the germline V gene are MDHEN and SYDVKM. With 3 bases removed from V and 9 bases from J, the gap between germline ends came to 9 bases. The CDR3 sequence is CASSLPGWPQHF. Written as DNA, the CDR3 is TGTGCCAGCAGTTTGCCGGGATGGCCCCAGCATTTT.